This T cell receptor (beta chain) was documented in a study of beta chain features in type 1 diabetes. Findings and limits, study-wide: The study found moderately but significantly shorter TCRB CDR3s in all four CD4+ subsets of Type 1 diabetes patients. Naive, central memory and Treg TCRB repertoires appeared more alike in patients than in healthy donors.

Sorting based on CD45RO/CCR7/CD25/CD127/CD95/CD27 separated CD4+ naive, central memory, regulatory and stem cell-like memory cells. Expressed TCRB transcripts were sequenced because the entire RNA isolate underwent reverse transcription. Profiled with immunoSEQ multiplex PCR; TCRdb holds only in-frame clones, not every one. The sample contains a few hundred thousand clones, around 10% of which appear only once. This clone showed up many times. The antigen is undetermined. The receptor was isolated from a man under 40 with type 1 diabetes. Sequenced sample: central memory CD4+ T cells from blood.

As DNA, the CDR3 is TGTGCCATCAGTGTCCAGGATATTAACACTGAAGCTTTCTTT. Its protein is CAISVQDINTEAFF. The rearrangement links TRBV10-3 to TRBJ1-1; no clear D gene. The CDR3 runs to 14 residues. V was pared by 4 bases and J by 2 bases, with 11 bases between. Germline V lookup: CDR1 ENHRY, CDR2 SYGVKD.